This record covers a single TCR beta chain. As originally analysed: Reference gene primer amplification in the assay estimated nucleated cell counts. Clones were read by immunoSEQ multiplex PCR, and TCRdb kept only the in-frame ones, dropping some. That table gives V, J and clone size, and the DNA gave D and trimming. This repertoire shows around 250,000 clones, around nine tenths found once; its top ten account for more than 3.5%. The germline V and J ends were trimmed by 8 bases and 3 bases, with 26 bases remaining between them. This CDR3 contains 17 residues. Germline loops: CDR1 MDHEN, CDR2 SYDVKM. These data come from a study of blood T cell repertoires in COVID-19. Cohort assignment relied on participant-reported clinical history. The study counted Cohort 3 donors as recovered given two negative PCRs, clearance, or symptom resolution.

Source material: PBMCs or T cells enriched from blood (not recorded which). This chain links TRBV28 with TRBJ2-7, with TRBD2 as a possible D gene (5 bases). This TCR came from a woman in her 30s who had recovered from COVID-19. CDR3 sequence: CASRYAGFTNILYEQYF. Written as DNA, the CDR3 is TGTGCCAGCCGTTATGCGGGCTTCACCAATATCCTCTACGAGCAGTACTTC. Combining the CDR3 with reference TRBV28 and TRBJ2-7 gives the whole variable domain DVKVTQSSRYLVKRTGEKVFLECVQDMDHENMFWYRQDPGLGLRLIYFSYDVKMKEKGDIPEGYSVSREKKERFSLILESASTNQTSMYLCASRYAGFTNILYEQYFGPGTRLTVT.